The 29 T cell receptor beta chains given below trace back to one sample, sequenced in a study of sequential checkpoint blockade in melanoma. Measured with immunoSEQ multiplex PCR; TCRdb has only the in-frame clones, and not every one. The sample gives approximately 5,000 clones, 55% to 75% of which show up once; around two thirds is in the top ten. Described treatment: randomized to nivolumab then ipilimumab (arm A) or the reverse (arm B). Here the sequenced sample was CD8+ T cells sorted from blood (inferred from file names), taken from a patient given nivolumab and ipilimumab in sequence. These receptors all come from a human donor with melanoma.

This clone was picked up a small number of times. The V call is TRBV5-1, the J call TRBJ2-5; the D gene is possibly TRBD1 (6 bases). V lost 4 bases to trimming and J lost 7 bases, with 26 bases between them. Germline CDR1 and CDR2: SGHRS and YFSETQ. The CDR3 length is 17 residues. CDR3 sequence (DNA): TGCGCCAGCAGCGCCACCCCGGGACACTCGCTGTCTGTGACCCAGTACTTC. Its protein is CASSATPGHSLSVTQYF. The variable domain in full, with the rest retrieved from reference TRBV5-1 and TRBJ2-5, is KAGVTQTPRYLIKTRGQQVTLSCSPISGHRSVSWYQQTPGQGLQFLFEYFSETQRNKGNFPGRFSGRQFSNSRSEMNVSTLELGDSALYLCASSATPGHSLSVTQYFGPGTRLLVL.

The rearrangement joins TRBV5-4 to TRBJ2-5, with 9 positions matching TRBD1. CDR3 length equals 14 residues. Losses at the gene ends were 5 bases for V and 5 bases for J; bases not matched to a gene: 7. CDR1 is SGHNT and CDR2 is YYREEE in the germline V gene (reference sequence). CDR3 loop: CASSWDRVGETQYF. The CDR3 coding sequence is TGTGCCAGCAGTTGGGACAGGGTGGGGGAGACCCAGTACTTC.

The V gene is TRBV19, the J gene TRBJ1-1; TRBD1 matches 7 bases. CDR3 length equals 14 residues. The germline gives CDR1 LNHDA, CDR2 SQIVND (reference sequence). Trimming took 7 bases from V and 5 from J; bases not matched to a gene: 10. CDR3 DNA sequence: TGTGCCAGTAACGACGTGACAGGGAGGACTGAAGCTTTCTTT. This gives the protein CASNDVTGRTEAFF.

This clone was found a few times. Written as DNA, the CDR3 is TGTGCCAGCAGGACTAGCGGGGGGGAGTCCTACGAGCAGTACTTC. Translation: CASRTSGGESYEQYF. The rearrangement uses TRBV6-5 and TRBJ2-7, with 14 bases matching TRBD2. Germline V gives CDR1 MNHEY, CDR2 SVGAGI. This CDR3 comprises 15 residues. Losses at the gene ends were 6 bases for V and 1 base for J; bases not matched to a gene: 2.

This clone was counted a few times. This CDR3 is CASSSDRRGPSNYGYTF. The CDR3 nucleotides read TGTGCCAGCAGTTCGGACAGGAGGGGACCCTCGAACTATGGCTACACCTTC. V gene TRBV28 combines with J gene TRBJ1-2, with TRBD1 matching over 7 bases. CDR1 and CDR2 from the germline V gene are MDHEN and SYDVKM. With V trimmed by 4 bases and J by 2 bases, 13 bases remained unmatched. The CDR3 totals 17 residues.

The chain is built from TRBV4-3 and TRBJ2-7; 8 positions agree with TRBD2. Germline V gene data show CDR1 as LGHNA and CDR2 as YSLEER. This CDR3 contains 14 residues. With V trimmed by 3 bases and J by 3 bases, 4 bases remained unmatched. The CDR3 sequence is CASSQTGLVYEQYF. The CDR3 DNA sequence: TGCGCCAGCAGCCAGACGGGACTAGTCTACGAGCAGTACTTC.

Only a few counts were recorded for this clone. With only one base between it and a far larger clone, this is likely a read error. This chain uses TRBV7-9 with TRBJ1-2; no firm D call. Germline V CDR1 and CDR2: SEHNR, FQNEAQ (reference sequence). V was trimmed by 0 bases and J by 9 bases, leaving 8 bases between them. This CDR3 comprises 12 residues. The chain's CDR3 is CASSLAQYRYTF. As DNA, the CDR3 is TGTGCCAGCAGCTTAGCGCAGTATCGCTACACCTTC.

The gene calls are TRBV2 and TRBJ2-1, with D unclear. This CDR3 is 14 amino acids long. The V end was cut by 9 bases, the J end by 4 bases, with 16 bases between. The germline CDR1 and CDR2 sequences are SNHLY and FYNNEI. The DNA for the CDR3 is TGTGCCAGATATACCTCCGACAAATACAATGAGCAGTTCTTC. Protein: CARYTSDKYNEQFF.

This chain joins TRBV5-6 and TRBJ2-1; 9 bases align to TRBD2. The trim removed 0 bases at V and 4 bases at J, leaving 8 bases unmatched. The CDR3 has 17 residues. The germline CDR1 and CDR2 sequences are SGHDT and YYEEEE. The CDR3 here is CASSLASASGDYNEQFF. CDR3 DNA: TGTGCCAGCAGCTTGGCCTCCGCTAGCGGGGATTACAATGAGCAGTTCTTC.

In its sample, this clone was seen a few times. Given a far larger clone just one base away, this is likely a sequencing read error. V and J are TRBV5-1 and TRBJ1-2; 8 bases align to TRBD1. The V gene end was trimmed by 0 bases and the J gene end by 9 bases; junction bases not matched to a gene: 4. Germline CDR1 and CDR2: SGHRS and YFSETQ. The CDR3 length is 13 residues. CDR3 loop: CASSLAGGWRYTF. The CDR3, as DNA: TGCGCCAGCAGCTTGGCAGGGGGCTGGCGCTACACCTTC.

This clone appeared a few times. This chain joins TRBV18 and TRBJ1-3; D unclear. From germline, CDR1 is KGHSH and CDR2 LQKENI. The CDR3 totals 15 residues. V dropped 2 bases and J dropped 1 base, with 9 bases sitting between them. The CDR3 bases are TGTGCCAGCTCACCAAAGGAGGAATCTGGAAACACCATATATTTT. Translation: CASSPKEESGNTIYF.

The chain has TRBV19 and TRBJ1-4; no reliable D call. Trimming took off 3 bases at V and 6 bases at J, with 11 bases between the two ends. The CDR3 totals 14 residues. Germline V gene data show CDR1 as LNHDA and CDR2 as SQIVND (reference sequence). CDR3 amino acids: CASSITQSYEKLFF. Written as DNA, the CDR3 is TGTGCCAGTAGTATTACACAGAGCTATGAAAAACTGTTTTTT. Drawing the rest from reference TRBV19 and TRBJ1-4, the complete variable domain is DGGITQSPKYLFRKEGQNVTLSCEQNLNHDAMYWYRQDPGQGLRLIYYSQIVNDFQKGDIAEGYSVSREKKESFPLTVTSAQKNPTAFYLCASSITQSYEKLFFGSGTQLSVL.

V and J are TRBV13 and TRBJ2-5; 7 nucleotides line up with TRBD2. The CDR3 is 14 residues long. Germline V gene lookup returns CDR1 PRHDT and CDR2 FYEKMQ (reference sequence). With V trimmed by 0 bases and J by 5 bases, 3 bases remained unmatched. The CDR3 loop is CASSLGQGGETQYF. CDR3 in DNA: TGTGCCAGCAGCTTAGGGCAGGGAGGGGAGACCCAGTACTTC.

The V call is TRBV4-2, the J call TRBJ2-6; TRBD1 is a possible D gene (5 bases). In germline, CDR1 is LGHNA, CDR2 YNFKEQ. The V and J ends lost 0 bases and 0 bases respectively, with 6 bases between them. The CDR3 runs to 16 residues. This CDR3 is CASSQDRGSGANVLTF. CDR3 DNA: TGTGCCAGCAGCCAAGATAGGGGCTCTGGGGCCAACGTCCTGACTTTC.

The rearrangement uses TRBV28 and TRBJ1-3; 8 bases agree with TRBD1. CDR1 MDHEN and CDR2 SYDVKM come from the germline V gene. The CDR3 is 15 amino acids. The V gene end was trimmed by 6 bases and the J gene end by 0 bases; junction bases not matched to a gene: 4. The CDR3 loop is CASRRTGISGNTIYF. Written as DNA, the CDR3 is TGTGCCAGCAGGAGGACAGGGATCTCTGGAAACACCATATATTTT.

V gene TRBV19 combines with J gene TRBJ1-1; TRBD1 aligns across 12 bases. V lost 2 bases, J lost 4 bases, and 5 bases stayed unmatched. The CDR3 runs 16 residues. CDR1 and CDR2 (germline): LNHDA, SQIVND (reference sequence). CDR3 residues: CASSIYGTGGSTEAFF. The CDR3 DNA is TGTGCCAGTAGTATATATGGGACAGGGGGCTCCACTGAAGCTTTCTTT. Drawing the rest from reference TRBV19 and TRBJ1-1, the complete variable domain is DGGITQSPKYLFRKEGQNVTLSCEQNLNHDAMYWYRQDPGQGLRLIYYSQIVNDFQKGDIAEGYSVSREKKESFPLTVTSAQKNPTAFYLCASSIYGTGGSTEAFFGQGTRLTVV.

The chain couples TRBV10-3 to TRBJ2-7, with TRBD2 as a possible D gene (6 bases). V lost 4 bases, J lost 4 bases, and 11 bases lay in between. The CDR3 loop spans 13 amino acids. CDR1 is ENHRY and CDR2 is SYGVKD in the germline V gene. Here the CDR3 reads CAISGDFVYEQYF. DNA for the CDR3: TGTGCCATCAGTGGGGACTTCGTTTACGAGCAGTACTTC.

The genes are TRBV9 and TRBJ2-7, with D unresolved. The ends were cut back, 7 bases at V and 6 bases at J, with 20 bases in the middle. The CDR3 is 14 residues long. CDR1 is SGDLS, CDR2 YYNGEE, per germline. In nucleotides, the CDR3 is TGTGCCAGCTCTATGGGTCCGGGTCTCGGCGAGCAGTACTTC. Amino acid sequence: CASSMGPGLGEQYF.

J is TRBJ2-3 and V is TRBV5-1; the D gene is possibly TRBD2 (5 bases). With 4 bases removed from V and 1 base from J, the gap between germline ends came to 10 bases. Germline CDR1 is SGHRS and CDR2 is YFSETQ. The CDR3 is 14 residues long. This CDR3 reads CASSLGERTDTQYF. Here the CDR3 DNA reads TGCGCCAGCAGCCTCGGGGAGCGCACAGATACGCAGTATTTT. The full variable domain, in which reference TRBV5-1 and TRBJ2-3 provide the parts outside the CDR3, is KAGVTQTPRYLIKTRGQQVTLSCSPISGHRSVSWYQQTPGQGLQFLFEYFSETQRNKGNFPGRFSGRQFSNSRSEMNVSTLELGDSALYLCASSLGERTDTQYFGPGTRLTVL.

This clone has only a few counts. The chain employs TRBV6-4 and TRBJ2-1; 7 bases match TRBD2. CDR1 MRHNA and CDR2 SNTAGT come from the germline V gene. The CDR3 totals 15 residues. V shed 5 bases and J 3 bases; nucleotides not matched to a gene: 7. This CDR3 reads CASSSLAGDYNEQFF. CDR3 coding DNA: TGTGCCAGCAGTTCCTTGGCGGGGGACTACAATGAGCAGTTCTTC.

V gene TRBV4-3 combines with J gene TRBJ2-5; tentative D call: TRBD2 (7 bases). Trimming removed 0 bases from V and 7 bases from J, with 21 bases in between. The CDR3 covers 17 residues. CDR1 is LGHNA and CDR2 is YSLEER in the germline V gene. CDR3 nucleotide sequence: TGCGCCAGCAGCCAAGATGCCGCGGGGGCGAGTTTGGGGACCCAGTACTTC. Protein product: CASSQDAAGASLGTQYF.

In this sample, this clone turned up a few times. V and J are TRBV27 and TRBJ1-5; the match to TRBD1 covers 9 bases. V lost 9 bases and J lost 7; bases outside the gene matches: 10. The CDR3 covers 14 residues. In germline, CDR1 is MNHEY, CDR2 SMNVEV (reference sequence). The CDR3 region has the DNA TGTGCCAGTGCCGGGACAGGGTATAACCAGCCCCAGCATTTT. Translating it yields CASAGTGYNQPQHF.

The rearrangement uses TRBV15 and TRBJ2-1, with D possibly being TRBD1 (6 bases). Trimming pared 0 bases from V and 0 bases from J, leaving 12 bases between. Germline V lookup: CDR1 LNHNV, CDR2 YYDKDF (reference sequence). The CDR3 is 17 amino acids. CDR3 protein: CATSRDKGRGSYNEQFF. The CDR3 coding sequence is TGTGCCACCAGCAGAGATAAGGGCAGGGGCTCCTACAATGAGCAGTTCTTC.

This clone was found a few times. This chain uses TRBV7-6 with TRBJ2-7, with 13 bases aligning to TRBD2. Trimming removed 1 base from V and 4 bases from J; junction bases left unmatched: 10. CDR1 is SGHVS and CDR2 is FNYEAQ in the germline V gene. This CDR3 has 18 residues. CDR3 region: CASSLEALAGGPGYEQYF. The CDR3 nucleotides read TGTGCCAGCAGCTTAGAGGCACTAGCGGGAGGGCCAGGGTACGAGCAGTACTTC.

J is TRBJ2-7 and V is TRBV1; TRBD1, the table's D call, lacks a check against the DNA. TRBV1 is noted as a pseudogene. The CDR3 totals 12 residues. CDR3 nucleotide sequence: TGCACCAGCAGCCAAGGACACTACGAGCAGTACTTC. It codes for CTSSQGHYEQYF.

This rearrangement joins TRBV4-1 to TRBJ2-7; unclear D gene. Trimming cost V 0 bases and J 3 bases, with 21 bases left between them. Germline V gives CDR1 MGHRA, CDR2 YSYEKL. This CDR3 comprises 18 residues. CDR3 DNA sequence: TGCGCCAGCAGCCAAGATTTTCCGACACCTCAAATAGACTACGAGCAGTACTTC. Its translation: CASSQDFPTPQIDYEQYF.

This chain's CDR3 is CASSIRTGSSYEQYF. The DNA of the CDR3 is TGTGCCAGTAGTATTCGGACCGGGAGCTCCTACGAGCAGTACTTC. J is TRBJ2-7 and V is TRBV19; D is possibly TRBD2 (6 bases). The CDR3 extends over 15 amino acids. The V and J ends lost 3 bases and 0 bases respectively, with 12 bases between them. The germline V gene has CDR1 LNHDA and CDR2 SQIVND (reference sequence).

V and J are TRBV5-6 and TRBJ2-5, with 8 bases lining up with TRBD1. The CDR3 has 15 residues. CDR1 SGHDT and CDR2 YYEEEE come from the germline V gene. The ends lost 2 bases at V and 5 bases at J; junction bases unmatched: 8. The DNA for the CDR3 is TGTGCCAGCAGCTTTGTCGCAGGGGGCTGGGAGACCCAGTACTTC. Protein: CASSFVAGGWETQYF.

J is TRBJ2-3 and V is TRBV5-8; 10 nucleotides agree with TRBD1. J was trimmed by 0 bases and V by 2 bases; bases with no gene match: 3. The CDR3 has 16 amino acids. The germline CDR1 and CDR2 sequences are SGHTS and YDEGEE. CDR3 nucleotide sequence: TGTGCCAGCAGCTTTGAGGGACAGGGGAGCACAGATACGCAGTATTTT. It translates to CASSFEGQGSTDTQYF. The variable domain in full, completed from reference TRBV5-8 and TRBJ2-3, reads EAGVTQSPTHLIKTRGQQATLRCSPISGHTSVYWYQQALGLGLQFLLWYDEGEERNRGNFPPRFSGRQFPNYSSELNVNALELEDSALYLCASSFEGQGSTDTQYFGPGTRLTVL.